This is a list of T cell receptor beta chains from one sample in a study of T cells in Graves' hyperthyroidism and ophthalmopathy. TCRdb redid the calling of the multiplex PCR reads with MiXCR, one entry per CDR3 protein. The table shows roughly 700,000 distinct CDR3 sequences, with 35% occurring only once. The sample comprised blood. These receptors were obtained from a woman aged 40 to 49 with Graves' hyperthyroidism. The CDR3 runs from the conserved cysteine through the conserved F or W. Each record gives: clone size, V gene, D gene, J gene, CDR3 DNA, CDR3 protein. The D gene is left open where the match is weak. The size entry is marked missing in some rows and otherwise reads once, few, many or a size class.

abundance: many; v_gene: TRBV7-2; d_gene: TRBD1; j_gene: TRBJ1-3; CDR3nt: TGTGCCAGCAGCGCGACAGGGGGCACTGGAAACACCATATATTTT; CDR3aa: CASSATGGTGNTIYF
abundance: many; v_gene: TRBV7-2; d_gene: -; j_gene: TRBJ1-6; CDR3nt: TGTGCCAGCAGCTTAGAAACAGTACGATATTCACCCCTCCACTTT; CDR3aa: CASSLETVRYSPLHF
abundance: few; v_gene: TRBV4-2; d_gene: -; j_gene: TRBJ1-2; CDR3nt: TGTGCCAGCAATAGGCAGGGCTATGGCTACACCTTC; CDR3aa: CASNRQGYGYTF
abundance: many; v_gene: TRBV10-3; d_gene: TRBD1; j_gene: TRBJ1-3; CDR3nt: TGTGCCATCAGTGCCCTGGACAGGGGCTCTGGAAACACCATATATTTT; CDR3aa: CAISALDRGSGNTIYF
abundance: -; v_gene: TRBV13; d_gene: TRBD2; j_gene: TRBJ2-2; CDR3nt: TGTGCCAGCAGTTTAATAGGTGCGGGAGTGAACACCGGGGAGCTGTTTTTT; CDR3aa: CASSLIGAGVNTGELFF
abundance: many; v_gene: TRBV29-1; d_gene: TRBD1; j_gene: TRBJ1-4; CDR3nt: TGCAGCGTTGGGACAGGGCTTAATGAAAAACTGTTTTTT; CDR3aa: CSVGTGLNEKLFF
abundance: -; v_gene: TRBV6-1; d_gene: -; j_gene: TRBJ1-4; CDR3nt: TGTGCCAGCAGCCCCAACAGGGAGGCTGAAAAACTGTTTTTT; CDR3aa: CASSPNREAEKLFF
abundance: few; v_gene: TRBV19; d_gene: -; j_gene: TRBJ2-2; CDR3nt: TGTGCCAGTAGTGCAAGAGCGGCCGCTAACACCGGGGAGCTGTTTTTT; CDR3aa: CASSARAAANTGELFF
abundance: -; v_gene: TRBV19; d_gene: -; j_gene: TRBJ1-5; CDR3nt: TGTGCCAGTAGTCTTTTCCCTCAGCCCCAGCATTTT; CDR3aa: CASSLFPQPQHF
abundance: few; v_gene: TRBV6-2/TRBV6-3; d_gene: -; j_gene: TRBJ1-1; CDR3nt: TGTGCCAGCAGTTACTTACAGGTACCTGAAGCTTTCTTT; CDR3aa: CASSYLQVPEAFF
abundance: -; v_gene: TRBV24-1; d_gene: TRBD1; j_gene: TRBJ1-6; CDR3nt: TGTGCCACCAGTGAGACAGGGGAACATTCACCCCTCCACTTT; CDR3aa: CATSETGEHSPLHF
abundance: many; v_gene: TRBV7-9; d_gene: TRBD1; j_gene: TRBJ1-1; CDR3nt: TGTGCCACCGACCGGGACAGTGAAGCTTTCTTT; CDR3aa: CATDRDSEAFF
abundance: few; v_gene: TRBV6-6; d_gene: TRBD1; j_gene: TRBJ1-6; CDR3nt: TGTGCCAGCAGATCCGGGACAGGCCCTTCACCCCTCCACTTT; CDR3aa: CASRSGTGPSPLHF
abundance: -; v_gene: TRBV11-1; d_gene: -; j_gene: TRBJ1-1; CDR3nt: TGTGCTAGAGGAGGGGGGTGGAACACTGAAGCTTTCTTT; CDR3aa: CARGGGWNTEAFF
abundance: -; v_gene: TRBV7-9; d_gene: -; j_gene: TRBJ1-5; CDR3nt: TGTGCCAGCAGCCTGACGGGAGGGGAAGAGACCCAGCATTTT; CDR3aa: CASSLTGGEETQHF
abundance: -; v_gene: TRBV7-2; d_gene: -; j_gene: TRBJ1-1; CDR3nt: TGCGCCAGCAGCCAAGCCCCGGGTACGAACACTGAAGCTTTCTTT; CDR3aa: CASSQAPGTNTEAFF
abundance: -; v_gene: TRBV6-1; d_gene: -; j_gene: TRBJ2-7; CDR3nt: TGTGCCAGCAGTGAAATCCCACAGGGAGGCTACGAGCAGTACTTC; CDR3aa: CASSEIPQGGYEQYF
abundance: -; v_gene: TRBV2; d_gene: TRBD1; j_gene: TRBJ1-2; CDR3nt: TGTGCCAGCAGTGTCCAGCGGGACAGGGGATCTTCCTTC; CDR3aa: CASSVQRDRGSSF
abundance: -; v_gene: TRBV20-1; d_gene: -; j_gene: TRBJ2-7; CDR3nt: TGCAGTGCTAGAGAGGTTTCCTACGAGCAGTACTTC; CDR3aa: CSAREVSYEQYF
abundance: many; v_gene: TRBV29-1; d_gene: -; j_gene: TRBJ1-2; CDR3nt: TGCAGCGCAAAACATCAAGCTAACTATGGCTACACCTTC; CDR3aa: CSAKHQANYGYTF
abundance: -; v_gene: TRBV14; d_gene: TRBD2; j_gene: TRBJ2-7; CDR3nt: TGTGCCAGCAGTGACCCCCGAGGGCTAGCGGGACTAACCTACGAGCAGTACTTC; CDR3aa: CASSDPRGLAGLTYEQYF
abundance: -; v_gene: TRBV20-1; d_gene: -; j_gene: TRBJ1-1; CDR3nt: TGCAGCCTAGGCGCTAAGAACACTGAAGCTTTCTTT; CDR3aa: CSLGAKNTEAFF
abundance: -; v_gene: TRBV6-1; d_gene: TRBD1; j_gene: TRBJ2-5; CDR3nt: TGTGCCAGCACTCCCGGACAGGATGGTTTCGTTGAGACCCAGTACTTC; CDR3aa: CASTPGQDGFVETQYF
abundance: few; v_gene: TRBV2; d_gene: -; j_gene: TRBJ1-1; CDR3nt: TGTGCCACATCCCTTCGGGGGGGGTTTAGGAACACTGAAGCTTTCTTT; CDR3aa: CATSLRGGFRNTEAFF
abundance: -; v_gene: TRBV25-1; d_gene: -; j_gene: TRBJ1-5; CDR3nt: TGTGCCACCACCCCGGGGGCCCTAAACCTAAATCAGCCCCAGCATTTT; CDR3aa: CATTPGALNLNQPQHF